This T cell receptor beta chain was profiled in a study of EBV T-cell therapy then PD-1 blockade in nasopharyngeal carcinoma. Germline-derived CDR1 and CDR2 are SGHTA and FQGNSA. V lost 4 bases, J lost 0 bases, and 7 bases lay in between. This CDR3 is built from 13 residues. Sequenced by immunoSEQ multiplex PCR; TCRdb stores in-frame clones only, minus some. The table has 15,000 to 20,000 clones, less than 90% seen once. Regarding treatment: AdE1-LMPpoly-expanded autologous EBV-specific T-cell therapy followed by anti-PD-1 nivolumab. As to this clone: Its antigen remains unknown.

The sequencing used CD8+ T cells from blood, collected around day 33 from a patient whose treatment included autologous EBV-specific T cells and nivolumab. The J gene is TRBJ2-7, the V gene TRBV7-2; D is undetermined. This clonotype originated in a middle-aged man with nasopharyngeal carcinoma. DNA for the CDR3: TGTGCCAGCAGCTGGGTGGACTCCTACGAGCAGTACTTC. Translating gives CASSWVDSYEQYF.